This TCR beta chain is drawn from a study of T cells after posttransplantation cyclophosphamide. General study points: After PTCy, TRB diversity resembled that of CNI/methotrexate controls. Donor CD8+ memory clones often dominated recipient blood repertoires at later times. Blood and skin or GI T cell repertoires showed limited TRB overlap.

J was trimmed by 6 bases and V by 2 bases; bases with no gene match: 8. CDR3 size: 16 residues. Germline CDR1 SGHRS, CDR2 YFSETQ. About this clone: The antigen remains undetermined.

Repertoires were generated with immunoSEQ multiplex PCR, while TCRdb's copy carries only in-frame clones and drops some. Among approximately 45,000 clones, about 91% were seen once, and the ten largest hold around 3.2%. The V call is TRBV5-1, the J call TRBJ2-2; 9 bases align to TRBD2. The source is a woman aged 45 to 65 in good health and a related stem cell transplant donor. Input material: PBMCs. This CDR3 is CASSLYGGGAAGELFF. CDR3 DNA sequence: TGCGCCAGCAGCTTATATGGCGGGGGGGCCGCCGGGGAGCTGTTTTTT. The complete variable domain, with remaining parts taken from reference TRBV5-1 and TRBJ2-2, reads KAGVTQTPRYLIKTRGQQVTLSCSPISGHRSVSWYQQTPGQGLQFLFEYFSETQRNKGNFPGRFSGRQFSNSRSEMNVSTLELGDSALYLCASSLYGGGAAGELFFGEGSRLTVL.